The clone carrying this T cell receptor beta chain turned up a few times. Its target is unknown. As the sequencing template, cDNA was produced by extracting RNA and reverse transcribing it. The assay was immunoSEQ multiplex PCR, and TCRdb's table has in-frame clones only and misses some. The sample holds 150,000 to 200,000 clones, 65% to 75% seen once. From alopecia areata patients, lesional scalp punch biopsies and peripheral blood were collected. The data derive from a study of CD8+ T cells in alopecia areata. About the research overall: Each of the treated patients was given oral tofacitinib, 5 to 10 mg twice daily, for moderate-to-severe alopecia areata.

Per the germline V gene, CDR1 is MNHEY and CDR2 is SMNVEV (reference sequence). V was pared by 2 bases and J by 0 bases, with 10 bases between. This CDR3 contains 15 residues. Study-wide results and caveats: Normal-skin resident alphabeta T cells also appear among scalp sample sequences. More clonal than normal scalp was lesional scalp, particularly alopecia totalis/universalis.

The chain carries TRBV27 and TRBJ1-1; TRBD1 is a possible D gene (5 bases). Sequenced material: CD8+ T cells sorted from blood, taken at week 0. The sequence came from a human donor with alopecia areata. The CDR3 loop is CASSLSAGLNTEAFF. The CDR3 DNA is TGTGCCAGCAGTTTAAGCGCGGGACTGAACACTGAAGCTTTCTTT.